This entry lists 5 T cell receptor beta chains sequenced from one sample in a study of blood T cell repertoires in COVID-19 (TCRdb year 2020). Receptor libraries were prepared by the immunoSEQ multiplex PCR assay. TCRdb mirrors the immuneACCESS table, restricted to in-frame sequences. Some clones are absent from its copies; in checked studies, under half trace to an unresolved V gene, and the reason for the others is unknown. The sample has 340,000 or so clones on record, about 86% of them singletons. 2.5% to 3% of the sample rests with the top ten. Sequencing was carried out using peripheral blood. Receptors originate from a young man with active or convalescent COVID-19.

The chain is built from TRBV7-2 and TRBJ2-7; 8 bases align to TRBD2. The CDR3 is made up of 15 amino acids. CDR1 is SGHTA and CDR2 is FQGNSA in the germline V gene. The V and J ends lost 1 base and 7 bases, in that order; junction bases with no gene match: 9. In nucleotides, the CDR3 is TGTGCCAGCAGCTTAGTTAGCGGGGTATCTAGGGAGCAGTACTTC. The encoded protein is CASSLVSGVSREQYF.

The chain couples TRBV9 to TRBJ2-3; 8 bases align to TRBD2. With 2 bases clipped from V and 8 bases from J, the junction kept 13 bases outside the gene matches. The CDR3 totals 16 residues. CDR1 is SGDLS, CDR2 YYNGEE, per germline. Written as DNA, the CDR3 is TGTGCCAGCAGCGTGGATTCTAGCGGGTGGGTGTTTACGCAGTATTTT. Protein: CASSVDSSGWVFTQYF.

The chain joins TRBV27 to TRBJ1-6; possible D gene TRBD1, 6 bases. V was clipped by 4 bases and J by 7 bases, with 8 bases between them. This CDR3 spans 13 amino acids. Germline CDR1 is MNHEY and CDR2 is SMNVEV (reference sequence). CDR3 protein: CASSWTENSPLHF. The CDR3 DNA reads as TGTGCCAGCAGTTGGACAGAAAATTCACCCCTCCACTTT.

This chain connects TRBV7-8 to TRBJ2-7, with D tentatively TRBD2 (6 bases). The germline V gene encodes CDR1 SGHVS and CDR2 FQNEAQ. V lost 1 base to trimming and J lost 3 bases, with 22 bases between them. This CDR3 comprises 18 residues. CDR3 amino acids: CASSLVGGSGLTNYEQYF. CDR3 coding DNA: TGTGCCAGCAGCTTAGTTGGTGGGTCTGGACTAACCAACTACGAGCAGTACTTC.

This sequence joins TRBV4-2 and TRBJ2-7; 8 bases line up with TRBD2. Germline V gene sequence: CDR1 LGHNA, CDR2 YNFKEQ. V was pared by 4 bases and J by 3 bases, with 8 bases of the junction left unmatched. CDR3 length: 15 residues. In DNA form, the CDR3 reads TGTGCCAGCAGCCGAAAACTAGCGGAACGCTACGAGCAGTACTTC. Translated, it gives CASSRKLAERYEQYF.